This T cell receptor beta chain derives from a study of cytomegalovirus exposure and HLA in healthy donors. Researchers ran the PCR with 60 Vbeta and 13 Jbeta primers. Here immunoSEQ multiplex PCR was the method, and the copy in TCRdb shows in-frame clones only, minus some. This table holds 220,000 or so clones, 78% found once. About this clone: The sample holds other DNA sequences that translate to the same CDR3.

V lost 2 bases to trimming and J lost 4 bases; unmatched junction nucleotides: 4. There are 15 residues in the CDR3. Germline V gene lookup returns CDR1 LNHDA and CDR2 SQIVND (reference sequence). Sequenced sample: PBMCs. This clonotype originated in a male donor in good health and CMV-seronegative. The gene calls are TRBV19 and TRBJ2-5; TRBD2 matches 10 bases. The DNA for the CDR3 is TGTGCCAGTAGTATACCTAGCGGGAGTGGAGAGACCCAGTACTTC. This codes for CASSIPSGSGETQYF.